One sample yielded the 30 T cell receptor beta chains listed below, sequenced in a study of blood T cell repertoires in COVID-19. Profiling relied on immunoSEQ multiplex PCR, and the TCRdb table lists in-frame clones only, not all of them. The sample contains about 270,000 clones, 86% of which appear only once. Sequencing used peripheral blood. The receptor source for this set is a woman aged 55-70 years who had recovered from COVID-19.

CDR3 in DNA: TGCGCCAGCAGCCCGGGGACAGGCTATGGCTACACCTTC. As protein: CASSPGTGYGYTF. The chain is built from TRBV5-1 and TRBJ1-2; 8 bases match TRBD1. The V and J ends lost 4 bases and 4 bases, in that order; junction bases with no gene match: 3. CDR3 length: 13 amino acids. The germline CDR1 and CDR2 sequences are SGHRS and YFSETQ.

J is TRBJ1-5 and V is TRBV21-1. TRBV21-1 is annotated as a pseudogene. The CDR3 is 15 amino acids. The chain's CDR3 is CASSKGNGGPQPQHF. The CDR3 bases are TGTGCCAGCAGCAAAGGGAACGGGGGACCTCAGCCCCAGCATTTT.

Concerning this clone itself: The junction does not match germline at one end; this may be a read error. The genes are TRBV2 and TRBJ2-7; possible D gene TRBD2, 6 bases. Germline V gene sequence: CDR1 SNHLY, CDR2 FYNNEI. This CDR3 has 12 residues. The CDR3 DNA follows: TGTGCCAGCAGTGAGGGCCGGACGCGGAGGGACTTC. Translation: CASSEGRTRRDF. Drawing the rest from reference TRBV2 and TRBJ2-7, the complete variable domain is EPEVTQTPSHQVTQMGQEVILRCVPISNHLYFYWYRQILGQKVEFLVSFYNNEISEKSEIFDDQFSVERPDGSNFTLKIRSTKLEDSAMYFCASSEGRTRRDFGPGTRLTVT.

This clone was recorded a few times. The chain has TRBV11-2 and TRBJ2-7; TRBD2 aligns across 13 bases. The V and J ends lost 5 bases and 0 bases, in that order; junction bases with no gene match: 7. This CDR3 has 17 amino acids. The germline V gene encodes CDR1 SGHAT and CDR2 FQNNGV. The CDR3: CASSQGLAGSSSYEQYF. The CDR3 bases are TGTGCCAGCAGCCAGGGACTAGCGGGATCCAGCTCCTACGAGCAGTACTTC.

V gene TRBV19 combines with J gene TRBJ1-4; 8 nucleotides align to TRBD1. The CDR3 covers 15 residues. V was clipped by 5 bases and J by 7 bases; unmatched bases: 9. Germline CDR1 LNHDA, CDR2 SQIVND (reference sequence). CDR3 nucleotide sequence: TGTGCCAGTAGTGTGGACAGGGCGACGCGTGAAAAACTGTTTTTT. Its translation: CASSVDRATREKLFF. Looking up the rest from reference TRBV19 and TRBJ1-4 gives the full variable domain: DGGITQSPKYLFRKEGQNVTLSCEQNLNHDAMYWYRQDPGQGLRLIYYSQIVNDFQKGDIAEGYSVSREKKESFPLTVTSAQKNPTAFYLCASSVDRATREKLFFGSGTQLSVL.

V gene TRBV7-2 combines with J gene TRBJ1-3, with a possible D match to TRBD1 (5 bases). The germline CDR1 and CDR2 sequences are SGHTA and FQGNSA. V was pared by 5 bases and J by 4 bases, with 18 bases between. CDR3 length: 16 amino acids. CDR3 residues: CASSPRPGGSGNTIYF. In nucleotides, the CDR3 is TGTGCCAGCAGCCCACGGCCCGGGGGGTCGGGAAACACCATATATTTT.

The CDR3 coding sequence is TGTGCCAGCAGCCTCGCCTCCAGCGGGGGGGCTGGCGGGGAGCTGTTTTTT. It translates to CASSLASSGGAGGELFF. The rearrangement joins TRBV4-2 to TRBJ2-2; 10 positions match TRBD2. CDR3 length: 17 residues. CDR1 and CDR2 (germline): LGHNA, YNFKEQ. Trimming at V came to 4 bases and at J to 7 bases, leaving 12 bases not matched to a gene.

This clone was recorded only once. CDR3 nucleotide sequence: TGTGCCAGCAGCGTAGGTCAGGTTGGCACCGGGGAGCTGTTTTTT. This encodes CASSVGQVGTGELFF. The chain links TRBV9 to TRBJ2-2; D gene uncertain. V was pared by 0 bases and J by 4 bases, with 10 bases between. Germline CDR1 SGDLS, CDR2 YYNGEE. The CDR3 covers 15 residues.

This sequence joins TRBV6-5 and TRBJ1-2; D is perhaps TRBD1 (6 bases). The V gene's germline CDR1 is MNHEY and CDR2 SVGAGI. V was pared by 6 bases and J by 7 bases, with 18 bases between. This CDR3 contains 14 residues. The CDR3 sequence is CASSRKGGRGGYTF. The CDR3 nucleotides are TGTGCCAGCAGCCGAAAAGGGGGTCGCGGTGGCTACACCTTC.

CDR3: CASRNGGTTQETQYF. In DNA form, the CDR3 reads TGTGCCAGCAGAAACGGGGGGACGACGCAAGAGACCCAGTACTTC. The chain links TRBV28 to TRBJ2-5; 7 bases agree with TRBD2. V dropped 6 bases and J dropped 2; count of bases not matched to a gene: 9. This CDR3 contains 15 residues. CDR1 is MDHEN and CDR2 is SYDVKM in the germline V gene.

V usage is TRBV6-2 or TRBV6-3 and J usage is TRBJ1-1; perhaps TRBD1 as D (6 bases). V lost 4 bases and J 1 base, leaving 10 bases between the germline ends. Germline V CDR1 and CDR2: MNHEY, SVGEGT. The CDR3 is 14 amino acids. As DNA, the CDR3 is TGTGCCAGCAGTTCTGCGACAGGGAACACTGAAGCTTTCTTT. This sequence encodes CASSSATGNTEAFF.

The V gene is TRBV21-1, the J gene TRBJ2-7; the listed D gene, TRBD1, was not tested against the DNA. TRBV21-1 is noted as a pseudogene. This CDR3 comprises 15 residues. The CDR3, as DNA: TGTGCCAGCAGCAAAGATACGGACAGGGGGTACGAGCAGTACTTC. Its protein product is CASSKDTDRGYEQYF.

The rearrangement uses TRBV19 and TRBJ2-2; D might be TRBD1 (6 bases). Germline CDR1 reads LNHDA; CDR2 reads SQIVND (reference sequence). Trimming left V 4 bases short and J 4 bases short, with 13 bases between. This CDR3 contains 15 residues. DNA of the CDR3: TGTGCCAGTAGTACCAGACAGGTGGCCACCGGGGAGCTGTTTTTT. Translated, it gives CASSTRQVATGELFF.

The CDR3 reads CASRVGNQPQHF. CDR3 coding DNA: TGTGCCAGCAGGGTCGGGAATCAGCCCCAGCATTTT. The rearrangement uses TRBV12-3 or TRBV12-4 and TRBJ1-5; D remains unclear. The CDR3 sequence is 12 residues long. V lost 6 bases and J lost 4, with 7 bases in between.

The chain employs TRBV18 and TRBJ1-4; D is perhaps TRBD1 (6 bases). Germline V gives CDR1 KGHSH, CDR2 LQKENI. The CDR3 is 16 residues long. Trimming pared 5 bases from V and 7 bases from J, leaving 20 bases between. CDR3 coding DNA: TGTGCCAGCTCAAATACCGCCGGGGGGGCGAGTGAAAAACTGTTTTTT. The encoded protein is CASSNTAGGASEKLFF.

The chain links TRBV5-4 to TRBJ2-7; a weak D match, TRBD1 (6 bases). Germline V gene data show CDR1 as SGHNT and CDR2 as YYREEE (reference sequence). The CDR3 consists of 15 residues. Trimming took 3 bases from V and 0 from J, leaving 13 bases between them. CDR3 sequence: CASSSAQGSSYEQYF. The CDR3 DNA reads TGTGCCAGCAGCTCGGCTCAGGGGAGCTCCTACGAGCAGTACTTC.

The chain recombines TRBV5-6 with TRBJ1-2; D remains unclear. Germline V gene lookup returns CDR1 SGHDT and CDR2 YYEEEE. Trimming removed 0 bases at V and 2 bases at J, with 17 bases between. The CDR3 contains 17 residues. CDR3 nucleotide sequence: TGTGCCAGCAGCTTGGAGTCGCGGCGGGTACCGAACTATGGCTACACCTTC. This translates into CASSLESRRVPNYGYTF.

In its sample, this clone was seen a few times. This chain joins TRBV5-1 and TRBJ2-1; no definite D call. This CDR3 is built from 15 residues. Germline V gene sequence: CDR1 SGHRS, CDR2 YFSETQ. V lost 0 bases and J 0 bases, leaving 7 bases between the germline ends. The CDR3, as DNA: TGCGCCAGCAGCTTGGAACATCACTCCTACAATGAGCAGTTCTTC. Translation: CASSLEHHSYNEQFF.

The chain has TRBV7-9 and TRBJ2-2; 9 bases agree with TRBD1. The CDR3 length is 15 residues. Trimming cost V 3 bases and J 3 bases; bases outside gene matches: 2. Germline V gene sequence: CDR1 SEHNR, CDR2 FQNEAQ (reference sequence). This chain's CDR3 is CASSLDRGHTGELFF. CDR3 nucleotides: TGTGCCAGCAGCTTGGACAGGGGTCACACCGGGGAGCTGTTTTTT.

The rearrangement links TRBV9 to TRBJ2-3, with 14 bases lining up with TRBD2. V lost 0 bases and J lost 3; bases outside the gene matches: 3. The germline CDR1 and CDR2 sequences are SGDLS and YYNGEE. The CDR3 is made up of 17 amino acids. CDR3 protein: CASSVGLAGGRTDTQYF. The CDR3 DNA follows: TGTGCCAGCAGCGTAGGACTAGCGGGGGGGCGAACAGATACGCAGTATTTT.

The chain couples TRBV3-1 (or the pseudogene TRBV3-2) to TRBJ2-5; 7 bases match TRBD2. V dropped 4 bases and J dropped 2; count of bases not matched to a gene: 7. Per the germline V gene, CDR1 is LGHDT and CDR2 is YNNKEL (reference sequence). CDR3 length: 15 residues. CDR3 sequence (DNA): TGTGCCAGCAGCCTTCAGGCTAGCGGTCAAGAGACCCAGTACTTC. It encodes CASSLQASGQETQYF.

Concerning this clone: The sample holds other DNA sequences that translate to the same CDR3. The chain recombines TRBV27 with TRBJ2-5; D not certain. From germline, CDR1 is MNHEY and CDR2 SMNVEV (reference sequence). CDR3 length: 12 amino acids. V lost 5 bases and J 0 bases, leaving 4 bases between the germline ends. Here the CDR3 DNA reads TGTGCCAGCAGTCCTAACCAAGAGACCCAGTACTTC. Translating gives CASSPNQETQYF.

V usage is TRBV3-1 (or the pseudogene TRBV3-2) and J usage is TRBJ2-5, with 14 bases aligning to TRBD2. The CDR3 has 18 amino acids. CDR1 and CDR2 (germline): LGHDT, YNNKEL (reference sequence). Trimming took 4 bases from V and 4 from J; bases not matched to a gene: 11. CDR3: CASSRIAGTSGGRETQYF. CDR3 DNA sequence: TGTGCCAGCAGCCGAATAGCCGGGACTAGCGGGGGCCGAGAGACCCAGTACTTC.

The CDR3 sequence: CATSRERGYGYTF. Written as DNA, the CDR3 is TGTGCCACCAGCAGAGAAAGAGGCTATGGCTACACCTTC. The rearrangement joins TRBV15 to TRBJ1-2; D unresolved. CDR3 length equals 13 residues. Germline V lookup: CDR1 LNHNV, CDR2 YYDKDF (reference sequence). V was shortened by 0 bases and J by 4 bases, with 6 bases between the two germline ends.

CDR3 DNA sequence: TGTGCCAGCGCCAGAGCCGTGGGGGGGGCAGGCGGGGAGCTGTTTTTT. Its protein product is CASARAVGGAGGELFF. The rearrangement joins TRBV9 to TRBJ2-2; weak D call: TRBD2 (7 bases). Germline V CDR1 and CDR2: SGDLS, YYNGEE. The length of the CDR3 is 16 residues. The ends were cut back, 7 bases at V and 7 bases at J, with 23 bases in the middle. The full variable domain, in which reference TRBV9 and TRBJ2-2 provide the parts outside the CDR3, is DSGVTQTPKHLITATGQRVTLRCSPRSGDLSVYWYQQSLDQGLQFLIQYYNGEERAKGNILERFSAQQFPDLHSELNLSSLELGDSALYFCASARAVGGAGGELFFGEGSRLTVL.

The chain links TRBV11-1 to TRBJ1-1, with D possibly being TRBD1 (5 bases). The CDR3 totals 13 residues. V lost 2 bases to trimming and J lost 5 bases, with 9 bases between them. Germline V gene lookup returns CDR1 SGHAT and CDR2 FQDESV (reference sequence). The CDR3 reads CASSLFRGTEAFF. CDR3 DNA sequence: TGTGCCAGCAGCTTATTCCGGGGGACTGAAGCTTTCTTT. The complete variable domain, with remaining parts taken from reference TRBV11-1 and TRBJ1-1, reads EAEVAQSPRYKITEKSQAVAFWCDPISGHATLYWYRQILGQGPELLVQFQDESVVDDSQLPKDRFSAERLKGVDSTLKIQPAELGDSAMYLCASSLFRGTEAFFGQGTRLTVV.

The CDR3 DNA reads TGTGCCAGCAGCTTTACAGGGGACCGCTCTGGAAACACCATATATTTT. Protein sequence: CASSFTGDRSGNTIYF. This rearrangement joins TRBV9 to TRBJ1-3; 7 bases agree with TRBD1. The J segment lost 0 bases and the V segment lost 4 bases, leaving 7 bases of the junction unmatched. The germline CDR1 and CDR2 sequences are SGDLS and YYNGEE. This CDR3 has 16 amino acids.

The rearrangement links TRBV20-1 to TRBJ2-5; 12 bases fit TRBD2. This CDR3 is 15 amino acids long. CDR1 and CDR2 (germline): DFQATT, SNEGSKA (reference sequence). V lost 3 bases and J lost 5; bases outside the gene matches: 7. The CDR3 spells CSASRTSGVGETQYF. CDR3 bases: TGCAGTGCTAGTAGGACTAGCGGGGTAGGGGAGACCCAGTACTTC.

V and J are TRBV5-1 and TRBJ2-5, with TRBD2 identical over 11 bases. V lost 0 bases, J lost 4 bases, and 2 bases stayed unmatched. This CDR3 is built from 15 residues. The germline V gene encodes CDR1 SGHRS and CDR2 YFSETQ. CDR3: CASSLVTSGGETQYF. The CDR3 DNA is TGCGCCAGCAGCTTGGTTACTAGCGGGGGAGAGACCCAGTACTTC.

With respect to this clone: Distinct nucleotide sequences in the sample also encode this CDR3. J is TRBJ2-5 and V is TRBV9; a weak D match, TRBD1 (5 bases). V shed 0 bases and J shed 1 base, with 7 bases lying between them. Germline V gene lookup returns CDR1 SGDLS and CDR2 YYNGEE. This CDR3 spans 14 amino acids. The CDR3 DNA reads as TGTGCCAGCAGCGTAGGCCAGGGCCAAGAGACCCAGTACTTC. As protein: CASSVGQGQETQYF.